The subject of this entry is one TCR beta chain. CDR3 length: 14 residues. The germline gives CDR1 MDHEN, CDR2 SYDVKM. The ends lost 6 bases at V and 7 bases at J; junction bases unmatched: 7. This record belongs to a study of blood T cell repertoires in COVID-19. In the original workflow: Estimates of nucleated cell counts were drawn from the amplification of reference gene primers. The table came from immunoSEQ multiplex PCR; TCRdb's copy has only in-frame clones and leaves some out. V, J and clone size were drawn from that table, and D and trimming were deduced from the DNA. The sample includes some 80,000 clones, 75% to 90% of them seen just once.

The sequenced sample was peripheral blood. J is TRBJ2-2 and V is TRBV28, with TRBD1 matching 8 bases. This TCR was sampled from a human donor in a cohort sampled during active COVID-19. CDR3: CASRRDRWGGELFF. The CDR3 nucleotides read TGTGCCAGCAGACGGGACAGGTGGGGCGGGGAGCTGTTTTTT. Full variable domain (remainder filled in from reference TRBV28 and TRBJ2-2): DVKVTQSSRYLVKRTGEKVFLECVQDMDHENMFWYRQDPGLGLRLIYFSYDVKMKEKGDIPEGYSVSREKKERFSLILESASTNQTSMYLCASRRDRWGGELFFGEGSRLTVL.